This T cell receptor (beta chain) stems from a study of monozygotic twins with inflammatory bowel disease. Each CDR3 protein gets one entry in TCRdb, which reprocessed the 5' RACE reads and gives no DNA. The sample totals just over 300,000 distinct CDR3 sequences. Points from the study as a whole: In the analysis, different T cell subtypes could not be told apart. In these data, no single strong IBD-associated signal or clonotype received support. Comparison of concordant versus discordant twins revealed no difference in repertoire similarity, possibly due to limited power.

Concerning this clonotype: Its cognate antigen is unknown.

The germline V gene encodes CDR1 SGDLS and CDR2 YYNGEE. The CDR3 runs to 16 residues. The material sequenced was blood. V and J are TRBV9 and TRBJ2-1; TCRdb selects TRBD2, and the lack of DNA leaves this call unchecked. This TCR was recovered from a human donor with ulcerative colitis or Crohn's disease, or a healthy co-twin of an affected twin (not recorded which). CDR3 region: CASSVETALGYNEQFF.